This entry lists 18 T cell receptor beta chains sequenced from one sample in a study of T cell responses to AZD1222 COVID-19 vaccine (dated by TCRdb to the early 2020s). The time point tag for this specimen amounts to: baseline before first vaccination. The protocol used for the library was the immunoSEQ multiplex PCR assay. The immuneACCESS repertoire file appears here via TCRdb, limited to in-frame rearrangements. These files lack a portion of the clones; in checked studies, under half of the deficit traces to unresolved V genes, and the cause of the others is not known. A total of 100,000 or so clones appear in this sample, 80% to 95% of them only once. The ten top clones hold 0.95% to 1.5% of the sample. Source: peripheral blood, taken on day 0 of AZD1222 vaccination. The source is an adult in good health.

This clone was detected only once. The chain combines TRBV12-3 or TRBV12-4 with TRBJ2-1; D unresolved. Trimming took 1 base from V and 7 from J, leaving 8 bases between them. The CDR3 extends over 13 amino acids. CDR3 bases: TGTGCCAGCAGTTTAGAGTTGGGGAATGAGCAGTTCTTC. Protein: CASSLELGNEQFF.

The rearrangement joins TRBV7-2 to TRBJ2-5; 8 nucleotides align to TRBD2. This CDR3 spans 16 amino acids. After removal of 6 bases from V and 4 bases from J, the junction contained 13 bases not matched to a gene. Germline assignment: CDR1 SGHTA and CDR2 FQGNSA. The CDR3 spells CASSPLGAGASETQYF. The CDR3 DNA follows: TGTGCCAGCAGTCCCTTGGGAGCGGGAGCTTCAGAGACCCAGTACTTC.

V usage is TRBV19 and J usage is TRBJ2-3, with a tentative D call TRBD2 (5 bases). The length of the CDR3 is 14 residues. Deletions cut 2 bases from V and 4 bases from J, with 10 bases between. Germline V gene data show CDR1 as LNHDA and CDR2 as SQIVND (reference sequence). In DNA, the CDR3 is TGTGCCAGTAGTATAAGGAGTAGCGCAGATACGCAGTATTTT. Translation: CASSIRSSADTQYF.

The CDR3 is CASSQGHTDQPQHF. The DNA of the CDR3 is TGTGCCAGCAGCCAAGGCCATACCGATCAGCCCCAGCATTTT. This rearrangement joins TRBV3-1 (or the pseudogene TRBV3-2) to TRBJ1-5, with D unresolved. The CDR3 runs to 14 residues. Trimming cost V 1 base and J 5 bases, with 9 bases left between them. Germline values: CDR1 LGHDT, CDR2 YNNKEL (reference sequence).

This rearrangement joins TRBV5-1 to TRBJ2-5; weak D call: TRBD1 (5 bases). Trimming pared 3 bases from V and 3 bases from J, leaving 12 bases between. CDR1 and CDR2 (germline): SGHRS, YFSETQ. This CDR3 comprises 14 residues. CDR3 DNA sequence: TGCGCCAGCAGCTGGGAAGGCAGGGAAGAGACCCAGTACTTC. This translates into CASSWEGREETQYF.

V is TRBV28 and J is TRBJ1-1; a possible D gene is TRBD1 (6 bases). CDR3 length equals 14 residues. The V end lost 6 bases, the J end lost 1 base, and 12 bases lay between the germline ends. CDR1 and CDR2 (germline): MDHEN, SYDVKM. The CDR3 DNA reads TGTGCCAGCAGAACCCCGGGACAGAACACTGAAGCTTTCTTT. Amino acids: CASRTPGQNTEAFF.

The CDR3 loop reads CASSQLQGNSPLHF. CDR3 coding DNA: TGTGCCAGCAGCCAGCTGCAGGGGAATTCACCCCTCCACTTT. The V and J genes are TRBV3-1 (or the pseudogene TRBV3-2) and TRBJ1-6; weak D call: TRBD1 (6 bases). The CDR3 has 14 amino acids. Trimming cost V 3 bases and J 7 bases, with 10 bases left between them. Looked up from germline, CDR1 is LGHDT and CDR2 is YNNKEL (reference sequence).

The CDR3 bases are TGTGCCAGCACTAGGGACAGCTCACAGCCCCAGCATTTT. It encodes CASTRDSSQPQHF. The rearrangement joins TRBV12-3 or TRBV12-4 to TRBJ1-5, with 7 bases lining up with TRBD1. The CDR3 extends over 13 amino acids. Trimming took 7 bases from V and 7 from J; bases not matched to a gene: 7.

The chain has TRBV11-2 and TRBJ2-3, with 9 positions matching TRBD2. The CDR3 contains 14 residues. Germline V CDR1 and CDR2: SGHAT, FQNNGV. Losses at the gene ends were 4 bases for V and 3 bases for J; bases not matched to a gene: 2. The CDR3 DNA sequence: TGTGCCAGCAGCTCGGGACTAGCAACAGATACGCAGTATTTT. This gives the protein CASSSGLATDTQYF.

CDR3 amino acids: CASSYGGAGETQYF. DNA for the CDR3: TGTGCCAGCAGTTACGGTGGGGCGGGAGAGACCCAGTACTTC. This rearrangement joins TRBV6-5 to TRBJ2-5; either TRBD1 or TRBD2 may supply D (5 bases each). The CDR3 is made up of 14 amino acids. Germline V gene sequence: CDR1 MNHEY, CDR2 SVGAGI. The germline V and J ends were trimmed by 2 bases and 4 bases, with 11 bases remaining between them.

J is TRBJ2-3 and V is TRBV10-3, with D perhaps matching TRBD1 (5 bases). V dropped 6 bases and J dropped 1 base, with 8 bases sitting between them. The CDR3 consists of 13 residues. The germline V gene encodes CDR1 ENHRY and CDR2 SYGVKD. The CDR3 sequence is CAIREGGTDTQYF. DNA of the CDR3: TGTGCCATCAGGGAAGGGGGCACAGATACGCAGTATTTT.

CDR3 nucleotide sequence: TGTGCCAGCAGCTTAGATGGGCTCGATCTCTACACCTTC. It is translated as CASSLDGLDLYTF. The genes are TRBV7-9 and TRBJ1-2; no clear D gene. V lost 1 base and J lost 10, with 13 bases in between. Germline values: CDR1 SEHNR, CDR2 FQNEAQ (reference sequence). CDR3 size: 13 residues.

The chain couples TRBV30 to TRBJ1-5, with 10 bases identical to TRBD1. The germline CDR1 and CDR2 sequences are GTSNPN and SVGIG (reference sequence). The length of the CDR3 is 15 residues. V lost 0 bases and J lost 7; bases outside the gene matches: 6. In nucleotides, the CDR3 is TGTGCCTGGAGTGTACTGGGACAGGGGCGGCAGCCCCAGCATTTT. Protein: CAWSVLGQGRQPQHF.

This sequence joins TRBV28 and TRBJ1-2; D is ambiguous. The germline V gene has CDR1 MDHEN and CDR2 SYDVKM. V was clipped by 3 bases and J by 3 bases, with 11 bases between them. The CDR3 loop spans 14 amino acids. The CDR3 is CASSFDIIYYGYTF. The DNA for the CDR3 is TGTGCCAGCAGTTTCGACATTATCTACTATGGCTACACCTTC.

The V call is TRBV2, the J call TRBJ2-3; tentative D call: TRBD2 (6 bases). Per germline, CDR1 SNHLY and CDR2 FYNNEI. The CDR3 covers 14 residues. With 6 bases removed from V and 5 bases from J, the gap between germline ends came to 15 bases. In DNA form, the CDR3 reads TGTGCCAGCAGGGGGACTTGGAGGGGAGATACGCAGTATTTT. It codes for CASRGTWRGDTQYF.

The V and J genes are TRBV27 and TRBJ1-2, with 9 bases aligning to TRBD1. From germline, CDR1 is MNHEY and CDR2 SMNVEV (reference sequence). The trim removed 3 bases at V and 7 bases at J, leaving 12 bases unmatched. The CDR3 covers 16 residues. The CDR3 here is CASSFRQGGVSSGYTF. In DNA form, the CDR3 reads TGTGCCAGCAGTTTCCGACAGGGGGGGGTCAGTTCTGGCTACACCTTC.

This chain connects TRBV27 to TRBJ1-5; 9 positions agree with TRBD1. CDR1 MNHEY and CDR2 SMNVEV come from the germline V gene (reference sequence). V lost 6 bases, J lost 2 bases, and 2 bases stayed unmatched. This CDR3 is built from 14 residues. The CDR3 DNA sequence: TGTGCCAGCAGGCGGACAGGGGGCAATCAGCCCCAGCATTTT. Its protein is CASRRTGGNQPQHF.

The J gene is TRBJ2-3, the V gene TRBV27, with a possible D match to TRBD2 (5 bases). The CDR3 totals 15 residues. Germline V lookup: CDR1 MNHEY, CDR2 SMNVEV (reference sequence). The V and J ends lost 4 bases and 0 bases respectively, with 11 bases between them. DNA for the CDR3: TGTGCCAGCAGTTATTCCTCGGGGAGCACAGATACGCAGTATTTT. It codes for CASSYSSGSTDTQYF.